This T cell receptor beta chain was observed in a study of human versus mouse CDR3 diversity and MHC coevolution. Study-level findings and limits: Clonal inequality was lowest in most of the three human donors. In humans, T-cell selection involved about 6 MHC II alleles.

The table came from immunoSEQ multiplex PCR; TCRdb's copy has only in-frame clones and leaves some out. The profile covers fewer than 80,000 clones, with about nine tenths appearing a single time and about 0.14% taken by the ten largest. With 0 bases clipped from V and 4 bases from J, the junction kept 16 bases outside the gene matches. CDR1 and CDR2 from the germline V gene are SGHDT and YYEEEE. This CDR3 is 19 amino acids long. A word on this clone: As yet, its antigen is unknown.

The V call is TRBV5-6, the J call TRBJ2-1, with 7 positions matching TRBD2. The origin of this receptor is a person aged 30 to 69 in good health. What was sequenced was naive CD4+ T cells from blood. The subset was: CD45RO-negative CD62L-positive naive CD4 T cells. The CDR3 loop is CASSLVVGSGVASYNEQFF. CDR3 DNA: TGTGCCAGCAGCTTGGTGGTGGGGAGCGGGGTAGCGAGTTACAATGAGCAGTTCTTC.